The clone carrying this TCR beta chain was observed many times. As yet, its antigen is unknown. The CDR3 extends 3 residues past the end of the read, so its final part is completed from the germline J gene. The data originate from a study of T cell clonality in common variable immunodeficiency. Findings and limits, study-wide: In common variable immunodeficiency, TCR beta chains reportedly carried fewer deletions and N-nucleotide insertions. Compared with healthy controls, CVID subjects showed increased TCRbeta clonality, mostly in about a third.

CDR3 length equals 16 residues. Germline assignment: CDR1 SGHRS and CDR2 YFSETQ. The V gene end was trimmed by 1 base and the J gene end by 6 bases; junction bases not matched to a gene: 5. Clones were sequenced by immunoSEQ multiplex PCR, and TCRdb holds only the in-frame ones, with some missing. The sample yields tens of thousands of clones, without any singletons. The clonotype comes from a human donor with common variable immunodeficiency. J is TRBJ2-2 and V is TRBV5-1, with TRBD1 matching over 11 bases. The material sequenced was peripheral blood mononuclear cells. Partial CDR3 DNA: TGCGCCAGCAGCTTGCCTTTGGACAGGGGGCCCGGGGAG. It translates to CASSLPLDRGPGE. The full CDR3 reads CASSLPLDRGPGELFF.